This T cell receptor (beta chain) was obtained from a study of blood T cell repertoires in COVID-19. Whole-study context: COVID-19 samples collected from the United States, Italy and Spain covered acute and convalescent phases. T cells, B-cell-depleted T cells, or PBMCs supplied cDNA or gDNA.

The CDR3 contains 13 residues. Trimming removed 3 bases at V and 8 bases at J, with 16 bases between. Germline V lookup: CDR1 GTSNPN, CDR2 SVGIG (reference sequence). As handled by the study authors: Quantification of nucleated cells was approximated via reference gene primer amplification. Only in-frame clones appear in the TCRdb table, and some are missing; sequencing was by immunoSEQ multiplex PCR. V, J and clone size reflect that table, while D and trimming were determined from the DNA. The table has about 260,000 clones, 70% to 85% seen once. The sample consisted of peripheral blood. The TCR sequence derives from a woman aged 80 or older with acute or convalescent COVID-19. The V and J genes are TRBV30 and TRBJ1-2, with D perhaps TRBD1 (5 bases). The CDR3 bases are TGTGCCTGGAGCGACGACAGAGCTGGCGGCTACACCTTC. As protein: CAWSDDRAGGYTF.